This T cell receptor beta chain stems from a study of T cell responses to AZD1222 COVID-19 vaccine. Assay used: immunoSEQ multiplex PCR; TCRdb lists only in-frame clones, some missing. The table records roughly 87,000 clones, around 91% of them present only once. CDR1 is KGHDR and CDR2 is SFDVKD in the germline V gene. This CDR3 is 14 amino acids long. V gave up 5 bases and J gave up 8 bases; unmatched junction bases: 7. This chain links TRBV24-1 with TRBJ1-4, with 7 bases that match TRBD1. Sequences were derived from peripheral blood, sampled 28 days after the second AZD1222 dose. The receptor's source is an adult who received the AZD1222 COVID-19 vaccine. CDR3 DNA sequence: TGTGCCACCAGTGCAGGGGGGAAAGGCGAAAAACTGTTTTTT. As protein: CATSAGGKGEKLFF.